These T cell receptor beta chains were read from a single sample in a study of OX40 agonist ivuxolimab in advanced cancers. Data came from immunoSEQ multiplex PCR; TCRdb stores just in-frame clones and leaves some out. The sample has around 100,000 clones; around 90% are singletons. Source: CD4+ or CD8+ T cells sorted from blood, taken in a trial of the OX40 agonist ivuxolimab. Receptors were obtained from an adult with an advanced solid tumor such as melanoma, head and neck, liver or kidney cancer. Both conserved end residues are part of each CDR3. D genes are given only for firm matches. Clone size is shown for a subset of rows, as once, few, many or a class of expanded clone.

-	TRBD2	TRBJ2-5	TRBV7-6	CASSLMTSGGSGQETQYF	TGTGCCAGCAGCTTAATGACTAGCGGGGGGTCCGGTCAAGAGACCCAGTACTTC
-	-	TRBJ2-7	TRBV10-2	CASSTYNGGPFEQYF	TGCGCCAGCAGTACCTATAACGGGGGGCCTTTTGAGCAGTACTTC
-	TRBD1	TRBJ2-1	TRBV2	CASSERDRDSSYNEQFF	TGTGCCAGCAGTGAACGGGACAGGGACAGTTCCTACAATGAGCAGTTCTTC
-	TRBD2	TRBJ2-1	TRBV11-3	CASSSRTSLGGNEQFF	TGTGCCAGCAGCTCTCGGACTAGCCTAGGGGGGAATGAGCAGTTCTTC
-	TRBD1	TRBJ1-5	TRBV2	CASGVRQGGSQPQHF	TGTGCCAGCGGGGTGCGACAGGGGGGGAGTCAGCCCCAGCATTTT
-	TRBD1	TRBJ1-6	TRBV7-8	CASSLRTGANSPLHF	TGTGCCAGCAGCTTAAGGACAGGGGCCAATTCACCCCTCCACTTT
-	-	TRBJ1-4	TRBV5-1	CASSFGGLNEKLFF	TGCGCCAGCAGCTTTGGGGGGCTGAATGAAAAACTGTTTTTT
-	TRBD1	TRBJ1-1	TRBV5-4	CASSSLTGGGSEAFF	TGTGCCAGCAGCTCCCTAACAGGGGGCGGGTCTGAAGCTTTCTTT
-	TRBD1	TRBJ1-1	TRBV5-1	CASKGAGASMNTEAFF	TGCGCCAGCAAGGGGGCAGGGGCGAGTATGAACACTGAAGCTTTCTTT
-	TRBD1	TRBJ2-3	TRBV5-1	CASSLTGVTDTQYF	TGCGCCAGCAGCTTGACAGGGGTCACAGATACGCAGTATTTT
once	TRBD1	TRBJ1-2	TRBV5-1	CASSLETGINYGYTF	TGCGCCAGCAGCTTGGAGACAGGGATTAACTATGGCTACACCTTC
-	-	TRBJ1-1	TRBV5-1	CASSWGLGVSTEAFF	TGCGCCAGCAGCTGGGGGCTGGGGGTGAGCACTGAAGCTTTCTTT
-	-	TRBJ1-1	TRBV15	CATSLREAALNTEAFF	TGTGCCACCAGCCTACGAGAGGCGGCGCTGAACACTGAAGCTTTCTTT
once	-	TRBJ1-1	TRBV5-4	CASSLVQGKNTEAFF	TGTGCCAGCAGCTTAGTGCAGGGAAAGAACACTGAAGCTTTCTTT
-	-	TRBJ2-1	TRBV7-9	CASSRGLLSPQFF	TGTGCCAGCAGCCGTGGTTTACTCTCTCCCCAGTTCTTC
-	TRBD1	TRBJ1-2	TRBV7-6	CASSLGTGGTYGYTF	TGTGCCAGCAGCTTAGGGACAGGGGGCACCTATGGCTACACCTTC
-	TRBD1	TRBJ2-7	TRBV15	CATSRGLGQGYEQYF	TGTGCCACCAGCAGAGGCCTAGGACAGGGCTACGAGCAGTACTTC
-	-	TRBJ2-1	TRBV5-4	CASSPQDRSYNEQFF	TGTGCCAGCAGCCCCCAGGACAGATCTTACAATGAGCAGTTCTTC
-	-	TRBJ2-2	TRBV6-1	CASSDQTRLAGELFF	TGTGCCAGCAGTGACCAGACTAGATTGGCCGGGGAGCTGTTTTTT
-	-	TRBJ2-1	TRBV6-4	CASSDGVRAGEQFF	TGTGCCAGCAGTGACGGTGTCCGGGCAGGTGAGCAGTTCTTC
-	-	TRBJ2-7	TRBV7-9	CASSLAPEQYF	TGTGCCAGCAGCTTAGCCCCCGAGCAGTACTTC
-	-	TRBJ1-4	TRBV15	CATSPLGGRLDEKLFF	TGTGCCACCAGCCCCTTGGGGGGAAGGTTGGATGAAAAACTGTTTTTT
-	-	TRBJ1-6	TRBV30	CAWSVSVFSYNSPLHF	TGTGCCTGGAGTGTGTCCGTCTTCTCCTATAATTCACCCCTCCACTTT
-	TRBD2	TRBJ2-3	TRBV5-4	CASSLFRPAGGAQYF	TGTGCCAGCAGCTTGTTTCGTCCAGCGGGGGGGGCGCAGTATTTT
-	-	TRBJ1-5	TRBV6-6	CASSYSDKPGQPQHF	TGTGCCAGCAGTTACTCTGACAAACCCGGCCAGCCCCAGCATTTT
few	-	TRBJ2-2	TRBV5-4	CASSLGHRGELFF	TGTGCCAGCAGCTTGGGACATCGCGGGGAGCTGTTTTTT
-	TRBD2	TRBJ2-1	TRBV14	CASSQEISGGRYNEQFF	TGTGCCAGCAGCCAAGAAATTAGCGGGGGCCGATACAATGAGCAGTTCTTC
-	TRBD2	TRBJ2-3	TRBV10-1	CASSESLAGGPADTQYF	TGCGCCAGCAGTGAGTCGCTAGCGGGAGGGCCCGCAGATACGCAGTATTTT
once	-	TRBJ2-3	TRBV11-1	CASSLRMVNTDTQYF	TGTGCCAGCAGCCTTAGGATGGTAAACACAGATACGCAGTATTTT
-	-	TRBJ2-7	TRBV19	CASKAGEATVQYF	TGTGCCAGTAAGGCAGGGGAAGCTACGGTGCAGTACTTC
-	-	TRBJ2-7	TRBV29-1	CSAQHIGFREQYF	TGCAGCGCCCAACACATCGGGTTTCGCGAGCAGTACTTC
-	-	TRBJ1-1	TRBV29-1	CSVLGSNTEAFF	TGCAGCGTTCTGGGGTCGAACACTGAAGCTTTCTTT
-	-	TRBJ2-1	TRBV5-4	CASSREAGTAGNEQFF	TGTGCCAGCAGCAGGGAGGCGGGGACGGCGGGCAATGAGCAGTTCTTC
-	TRBD2	TRBJ2-3	TRBV7-3	CASSNLPGLVQSDTQYF	TGTGCCAGCAGCAATCTCCCGGGACTAGTACAGTCGGATACGCAGTATTTT
-	-	TRBJ2-4	TRBV19	CASSPTLIGKNIQYF	TGTGCCAGTAGTCCAACCCTTATAGGCAAAAACATTCAGTACTTC
-	-	TRBJ1-6	TRBV6-1	CASRGGKSPLHF	TGTGCCAGCAGAGGGGGGAAATCACCCCTCCACTTT
-	-	TRBJ1-2	TRBV28	CASSIQKLYGYTF	TGTGCCAGCAGTATACAGAAGTTATATGGCTACACCTTC
-	-	TRBJ2-7	TRBV13	CASSLRQFSYEQYF	TGTGCCAGCAGCTTACGGCAGTTCTCCTACGAGCAGTACTTC
-	-	TRBJ2-3	TRBV7-2	CASSERRSPNLYTQYF	TGTGCCAGCAGCGAGAGACGGAGTCCAAACTTATATACGCAGTATTTT
-	TRBD1	TRBJ2-1	TRBV9	CASRTNRGLKDNEQFF	TGTGCCAGCAGGACAAACAGGGGTTTAAAGGACAATGAGCAGTTCTTC
-	-	TRBJ1-3	TRBV4-2	CASSGRQDSAGNTIYF	TGTGCCAGCAGCGGCAGACAGGACTCGGCTGGAAACACCATATATTTT
-	-	TRBJ2-3	TRBV27	CASSLSTIGTGLDTQYF	TGTGCCAGCAGTTTATCGACTATCGGTACCGGTTTAGATACGCAGTATTTT
few	-	TRBJ1-2	TRBV4-1	CASSHSVGGYTF	TGCGCCAGCAGCCATTCGGTAGGTGGCTACACCTTC
-	-	TRBJ2-2	TRBV5-4	CASSLGTNTGELFF	TGTGCCAGCAGCTTGGGGACCAACACCGGGGAGCTGTTTTTT
-	-	TRBJ1-2	TRBV4-1	CASSQDPGGAYGYTF	TGCGCCAGCAGCCAAGATCCGGGGGGCGCTTATGGCTACACCTTC
once	-	TRBJ1-5	TRBV6-5	CASSYRAEQPQHF	TGTGCCAGCAGTTACAGGGCCGAACAGCCCCAGCATTTT
-	TRBD1	TRBJ1-5	TRBV27	CASSPRTGGFGQPQHF	TGTGCCAGCAGTCCAAGGACAGGGGGCTTCGGACAGCCCCAGCATTTT
-	-	TRBJ2-1	TRBV27	CATCPLSRAYNEQFF	TGTGCCACCTGCCCCCTTTCCAGGGCCTACAATGAGCAGTTCTTC
-	-	TRBJ1-3	TRBV5-1	CASSRSGAGNTIYF	TGCGCCAGCAGCCGTAGCGGTGCTGGAAACACCATATATTTT
few	-	TRBJ2-1	TRBV7-7	CASSSSLATNEQFF	TGTGCCAGCAGCTCGTCACTAGCAACCAATGAGCAGTTCTTC
-	TRBD1	TRBJ2-2	TRBV13	CASSLSPGTGSTNTGELFF	TGTGCCAGCAGCTTATCCCCCGGGACAGGGTCGACAAACACCGGGGAGCTGTTTTTT
-	-	TRBJ1-2	TRBV5-4	CASSLGGTRSGYTF	TGTGCCAGCAGCTTGGGTGGGACACGAAGTGGCTACACCTTC
-	-	TRBJ2-1	TRBV19	CASSQADNWYNEQFF	TGTGCCAGTAGCCAGGCGGACAACTGGTACAATGAGCAGTTCTTC
once	TRBD1	TRBJ2-2	TRBV19	CASSIARTGPMDTGELFF	TGTGCCAGTAGTATCGCAAGGACAGGCCCCATGGACACCGGGGAGCTGTTTTTT
-	-	TRBJ1-4	TRBV6-5	CASSQLGGAEKLFF	TGTGCCAGCAGCCAACTGGGGGGCGCGGAAAAACTGTTTTTT
-	-	TRBJ1-1	TRBV2	CASRAPVVATEAFF	TGTGCCAGCAGGGCCCCCGTGGTGGCCACTGAAGCTTTCTTT
-	-	TRBJ1-1	TRBV30	CAWSFHTEAFF	TGTGCCTGGAGTTTCCACACTGAAGCTTTCTTT
-	-	TRBJ1-2	TRBV7-9	CASSLARGVGGKIYGYTF	TGTGCCAGCAGCTTAGCCCGAGGTGTGGGGGGGAAGATCTATGGCTACACCTTC
-	-	TRBJ1-5	TRBV6-1	CASSEAIGDQPQHF	TGTGCCAGCAGTGAAGCGATAGGGGATCAGCCCCAGCATTTT